The 26 T cell receptor beta chains below come from one sample, sequenced in a study of regulatory dendritic cells for organ transplantation. Sequencing used immunoSEQ multiplex PCR; TCRdb keeps in-frame clones, though not all of them. Of under 45,000 clones in the sample, around nine tenths were seen once. Sequenced sample: naive CD4+ T cells from blood. Subset specified: CD45RA+ naive T cells. The receptors originated from a human donor in good health.

This clone has a handful of counts. Other nucleotide sequences in the sample specify the same CDR3. The chain joins TRBV5-4 to TRBJ1-2; D might be TRBD1 (5 bases). Looked up from germline, CDR1 is SGHNT and CDR2 is YYREEE (reference sequence). The CDR3 is 13 amino acids. V was trimmed by 4 bases and J by 8 bases, leaving 15 bases between them. CDR3 coding DNA: TGTGCCAGCAGCCGGAGACTGGGGGGAGGCTACACCTTC. As protein: CASSRRLGGGYTF. The entire variable domain, with the rest obtained from reference TRBV5-4 and TRBJ1-2, is as follows: ETGVTQSPTHLIKTRGQQVTLRCSSQSGHNTVSWYQQALGQGPQFIFQYYREEENGRGNFPPRFSGLQFPNYSSELNVNALELDDSALYLCASSRRLGGGYTFGSGTRLTVV.

The chain uses TRBV4-2 and TRBJ2-2, with 7 bases matching TRBD2. V trimming: 5 bases; J trimming: 7 bases; junction bases outside the gene matches: 7. The germline V gene has CDR1 LGHNA and CDR2 YNFKEQ. The CDR3 sequence is 14 residues long. For the CDR3, the DNA is TGTGCCAGCAGCAGTTTCAGGGAGGGCGGGGAGCTGTTTTTT. It codes for CASSSFREGGELFF.

This clone has a handful of counts. The chain has TRBV7-9 and TRBJ1-3; a weak D match, TRBD1 (5 bases). The CDR3 totals 11 residues. CDR1 and CDR2 from the germline V gene are SEHNR and FQNEAQ (reference sequence). Deletions cut 8 bases from V and 7 bases from J, with 9 bases between. Here the CDR3 DNA reads TGTGCCAGCGGGGGAGCGAACACCATATATTTT. It is translated as CASGGANTIYF.

The chain links TRBV7-9 to TRBJ2-5; unclear D gene. The CDR3 has 14 amino acids. Germline CDR1 reads SEHNR; CDR2 reads FQNEAQ (reference sequence). V gave up 4 bases and J gave up 5 bases, with 14 bases separating them. The CDR3, as DNA: TGTGCCAGCAGCTCTAACACGTTTCTCGAGACCCAGTACTTC. Translating gives CASSSNTFLETQYF. Drawing the rest from reference TRBV7-9 and TRBJ2-5, the complete variable domain is DTGVSQNPRHKITKRGQNVTFRCDPISEHNRLYWYRQTLGQGPEFLTYFQNEAQLEKSRLLSDRFSAERPKGSFSTLEIQRTEQGDSAMYLCASSSNTFLETQYFGPGTRLLVL.

This rearrangement joins TRBV4-1 to TRBJ1-2; no definite D call. This CDR3 region has 14 residues. The V gene lost 1 base and the J gene lost 2 bases, with 8 bases spanning the gap. In germline, CDR1 is MGHRA, CDR2 YSYEKL. The chain's CDR3 is CASSQGDLNYGYTF. DNA of the CDR3: TGCGCCAGCAGCCAAGGGGATCTAAACTATGGCTACACCTTC.

V gene TRBV6-1 combines with J gene TRBJ2-1; D is perhaps TRBD2 (5 bases). The CDR3 sequence is 12 residues long. CDR1 is MNHNS, CDR2 SASEGT, per germline. V was shortened by 7 bases and J by 6 bases, with 10 bases between the two germline ends. The CDR3 region is CASKGGLNEQFF. The CDR3 coding sequence is TGTGCCAGCAAAGGCGGGCTCAATGAGCAGTTCTTC.

The chain is built from TRBV6-1 and TRBJ2-1, with D unresolved. Germline V gene data show CDR1 as MNHNS and CDR2 as SASEGT. The germline V and J ends were trimmed by 10 bases and 4 bases, with 8 bases remaining between them. This CDR3 has 11 amino acids. The CDR3 loop is CATSGYNEQFF. As DNA, the CDR3 is TGTGCCACCTCCGGATACAATGAGCAGTTCTTC.

This clone was seen a handful of times. The chain is built from TRBV9 and TRBJ1-4; 8 nucleotides match TRBD1. CDR3 length: 14 amino acids. Germline V gives CDR1 SGDLS, CDR2 YYNGEE. V dropped 2 bases and J dropped 8; count of bases not matched to a gene: 5. The CDR3 region has the DNA TGTGCCAGCAGCGTCCAGGGGGCAGGGGAAAAACTGTTTTTT. Its protein is CASSVQGAGEKLFF.

The chain has TRBV19 and TRBJ1-4, with D uncertain. The CDR3 is made up of 15 amino acids. The V end lost 9 bases, the J end lost 5 bases, and 19 bases lay between the germline ends. Germline values: CDR1 LNHDA, CDR2 SQIVND (reference sequence). The CDR3 region has the DNA TGTGCCAGCACCCTTACACTGGACCCAAATGAAAAACTGTTTTTT. It is translated as CASTLTLDPNEKLFF.

This chain joins TRBV15 and TRBJ2-1; possible D gene TRBD1, 5 bases. This CDR3 spans 17 amino acids. V was trimmed by 0 bases and J by 8 bases, leaving 20 bases between them. Germline CDR1 LNHNV, CDR2 YYDKDF (reference sequence). The CDR3 bases are TGTGCCACCAGCAGAGACCAAACAGGCTATAAAACGGATGAGCAGTTCTTC. It translates to CATSRDQTGYKTDEQFF.

V usage is TRBV4-3 and J usage is TRBJ1-1; 7 bases fit TRBD1. Losses at the gene ends were 2 bases for V and 8 bases for J; bases not matched to a gene: 11. The CDR3 has 15 amino acids. Germline V gives CDR1 LGHNA, CDR2 YSLEER. The CDR3 loop reads CASSQSGGGTAEAFF. CDR3 coding DNA: TGCGCCAGCAGCCAATCGGGGGGCGGGACAGCCGAAGCTTTCTTT.

The chain is built from TRBV18 and TRBJ1-1; the D gene is possibly TRBD1 (6 bases). CDR3 size: 15 residues. V was pared by 6 bases and J by 1 base, with 15 bases between. The germline V gene encodes CDR1 KGHSH and CDR2 LQKENI. In nucleotides, the CDR3 is TGTGCCAGCTCGAGCAAAAGGGGGAAGAACACTGAAGCTTTCTTT. The encoded protein is CASSSKRGKNTEAFF.

The rearrangement links TRBV6-5 to TRBJ1-6; D possibly corresponds to TRBD1 (5 bases). Germline V gene sequence: CDR1 MNHEY, CDR2 SVGAGI. The CDR3 totals 16 residues. The V end lost 2 bases, the J end lost 0 bases, and 8 bases lay between the germline ends. In DNA form, the CDR3 reads TGTGCCAGCAGTTACCGGGGCAGCTCCTATAATTCACCCCTCCACTTT. Amino acid sequence: CASSYRGSSYNSPLHF.

V gene TRBV30 combines with J gene TRBJ2-3; the match to TRBD2 covers 12 bases. The germline V gene has CDR1 GTSNPN and CDR2 SVGIG (reference sequence). The CDR3 has 17 residues. V was pared by 0 bases and J by 6 bases, with 10 bases of the junction left unmatched. CDR3 DNA: TGTGCCTGGAGTGTATTAAGGACTAGCGGGATGACGGATACGCAGTATTTT. Protein product: CAWSVLRTSGMTDTQYF.

The chain links TRBV11-2 to TRBJ2-7; no definite D call. Trimming left V 5 bases short and J 0 bases short, with 14 bases between. The CDR3 totals 15 residues. Germline V gives CDR1 SGHAT, CDR2 FQNNGV. The CDR3 nucleotides are TGTGCCAGCAGCCGTCGCACGCTTAGCTCCTACGAGCAGTACTTC. It translates to CASSRRTLSSYEQYF.

The chain links TRBV4-1 to TRBJ2-3; 13 nucleotides align to TRBD2. The junction had 12 bases not matched to a gene; V was cut back by 5 bases and J by 4 bases. CDR1 and CDR2 from the germline V gene are MGHRA and YSYEKL. This CDR3 is built from 18 residues. The DNA of the CDR3 is TGCGCCAGCAGCACCCGCTCTGGACTAGCGGGAGCTGCAGATACGCAGTATTTT. Encoded protein: CASSTRSGLAGAADTQYF.

V gene TRBV18 combines with J gene TRBJ2-3; 8 nucleotides line up with TRBD2. The CDR3 has 16 residues. The germline gives CDR1 KGHSH, CDR2 LQKENI. The V and J ends lost 1 base and 1 base, in that order; junction bases with no gene match: 4. CDR3 amino acids: CASSPLPGGGTDTQYF. CDR3 nucleotide sequence: TGTGCCAGCTCACCACTACCGGGGGGGGGCACAGATACGCAGTATTTT.

The rearrangement links TRBV25-1 to TRBJ1-1; D remains ambiguous. Germline V gives CDR1 MGHDK, CDR2 SYGVNS. CDR3 length: 13 residues. Trimming cost V 1 base and J 0 bases, with 3 bases left between them. The chain's CDR3 is CASSEFMNTEAFF. CDR3 DNA sequence: TGTGCCAGCAGTGAATTTATGAACACTGAAGCTTTCTTT.

This chain connects TRBV28 to TRBJ1-1, with a tentative D call TRBD1 (5 bases). Looked up from germline, CDR1 is MDHEN and CDR2 is SYDVKM. V gave up 6 bases and J gave up 10 bases, with 15 bases separating them. There are 12 residues in the CDR3. CDR3: CASRAPGLSAFF. Here the CDR3 DNA reads TGTGCCAGCAGGGCCCCAGGGCTATCAGCTTTCTTT.

This clone was picked up one time. The chain has TRBV5-6 and TRBJ1-2; unclear D gene. This CDR3 has 13 residues. V lost 4 bases and J 4 bases, leaving 11 bases between the germline ends. The germline V gene has CDR1 SGHDT and CDR2 YYEEEE. The CDR3 DNA follows: TGTGCCAGCAGCCCCGGACGGTCCTATGGCTACACCTTC. It is translated as CASSPGRSYGYTF. The full variable domain, its missing parts supplied by reference TRBV5-6 and TRBJ1-2, is DAGVTQSPTHLIKTRGQQVTLRCSPKSGHDTVSWYQQALGQGPQFIFQYYEEEERQRGNFPDRFSGHQFPNYSSELNVNALLLGDSALYLCASSPGRSYGYTFGSGTRLTVV.

This chain uses TRBV6-5 with TRBJ2-7; 8 nucleotides agree with TRBD1. This CDR3 contains 14 residues. Germline lookup yields CDR1 MNHEY and CDR2 SVGAGI. Losses at the gene ends were 1 base for V and 2 bases for J; bases not matched to a gene: 1. CDR3 amino acids: CASSYYRGTYEQYF. As DNA, the CDR3 is TGTGCCAGCAGTTACTACAGGGGGACCTACGAGCAGTACTTC.

The rearrangement links TRBV18 to TRBJ2-6, with 11 positions matching TRBD1. Germline assignment: CDR1 KGHSH and CDR2 LQKENI. Trimming cost V 5 bases and J 4 bases; bases outside gene matches: 7. This CDR3 contains 17 residues. CDR3 nucleotide sequence: TGTGCCAGCTCAGAAAGGACAGGGGGCAACGGGGCCAACGTCCTGACTTTC. The encoded protein is CASSERTGGNGANVLTF.

This clone was seen more than once but under ten times. The V call is TRBV6-5, the J call TRBJ1-1; maybe TRBD1 (6 bases). The V end was cut by 7 bases, the J end by 4 bases, with 19 bases between. This CDR3 region has 15 residues. Germline CDR1 reads MNHEY; CDR2 reads SVGAGI. DNA for the CDR3: TGTGCCAGCATCCAAGCCACAGGGCTATTCACTGAAGCTTTCTTT. Translation gives CASIQATGLFTEAFF.

The rearrangement joins TRBV4-3 to TRBJ2-2; TRBD2 might be the D (5 bases). The germline V and J ends were trimmed by 2 bases and 7 bases, with 8 bases remaining between them. Germline CDR1 LGHNA, CDR2 YSLEER. CDR3 length equals 13 residues. CDR3 DNA: TGCGCCAGCAGCCAACAGGAGGTCGGGGAGCTGTTTTTT. Residues: CASSQQEVGELFF.

This chain uses TRBV18 with TRBJ2-7; tentatively, D is TRBD2 (6 bases). The CDR3 totals 15 residues. Germline assignment: CDR1 KGHSH and CDR2 LQKENI. V dropped 2 bases and J dropped 6 bases, with 17 bases sitting between them. CDR3 nucleotides: TGTGCCAGCTCACCAGTTGCGGGAACCACCTCCGAGCAGTACTTC. Translation: CASSPVAGTTSEQYF.

This clone was detected only once. The CDR3 region has the DNA TGTGCCAGCAGTGAAATCCAGGCCTACGAGCAGTACTTC. Translated: CASSEIQAYEQYF. The V call is TRBV6-1, the J call TRBJ2-7; D is unclear. The CDR3 consists of 13 residues. V lost 2 bases and J 2 bases, leaving 7 bases between the germline ends. Germline V gives CDR1 MNHNS, CDR2 SASEGT.